This TCR beta chain was sequenced during a study of OX40 agonist ivuxolimab in advanced cancers. Study-wide background: Prior anti-PD-1, anti-PD-L1 or anti-CTLA-4 therapy did not bar entry, and about 40% had some.

Here immunoSEQ multiplex PCR was the method, and the copy in TCRdb shows in-frame clones only, minus some. This table holds roughly 70,000 clones, 65% to 90% found once. This clone has a handful of counts. The CDR3 has 13 amino acids. V lost 7 bases to trimming and J lost 5 bases; unmatched junction nucleotides: 5. Germline V gene lookup returns CDR1 WNHNN and CDR2 SYGVQD (reference sequence). V and J are TRBV10-1 and TRBJ2-7, with TRBD1 identical over 10 bases. This clonotype was obtained from an adult with an advanced solid tumor such as melanoma, head and neck, liver or kidney cancer. The source material was CD4+ or CD8+ T cells sorted from blood, sampled in a trial of the OX40 agonist ivuxolimab. In DNA form, the CDR3 reads TGCGCCAGCAAAGGACAGGGGGGCGACGAGCAGTACTTC. Its translation: CASKGQGGDEQYF.